This TCR beta chain was identified in a study of blood T cell repertoires in COVID-19. The overall study: Researchers got acute and convalescent COVID-19 samples from the United States, Italy and Spain. Sources were T cells, B-cell-depleted T cells, or PBMCs; the material itself was cDNA or gDNA.

Germline CDR1 SGDLS, CDR2 YYNGEE. Deletions cut 0 bases from V and 0 bases from J, with 6 bases between. CDR3 length: 14 residues. Per the authors' pipeline: Using reference gene primer amplification, nucleated cell counts were estimated. Clones were sequenced by immunoSEQ multiplex PCR, and TCRdb holds only the in-frame ones, with some missing. Clone size and V and J calls were adopted from that table, with D and trimming inferred from the DNA. The table shows about 140,000 clones, with over 70% occurring only once. The chain combines TRBV9 with TRBJ1-1; D is perhaps TRBD1 (5 bases). The receptor was derived from a woman aged 45 to 65 with acute or convalescent COVID-19. Sequenced sample: peripheral blood. In nucleotides, the CDR3 is TGTGCCAGCAGCGTAGGACAGATGAACACTGAAGCTTTCTTT. It is translated as CASSVGQMNTEAFF.